This is a list of T cell receptor beta chains from one sample in a study of cytomegalovirus exposure and HLA in healthy donors. Clones were sequenced by immunoSEQ multiplex PCR, and TCRdb holds only the in-frame ones, with some missing. Of 150,000 to 250,000 clones listed, about 81% are singletons. Sequenced material: PBMCs. The receptors shown here come from a woman in her twenties or thirties in good health and CMV-seronegative. The CDR3 runs from the conserved cysteine through the conserved F or W. Each record gives: clone size, D gene, V gene, J gene, CDR3 DNA, CDR3 protein. D genes are given only for firm matches. Clone size is given for some rows only: seen once, a few or many times, or a class if the clone is expanded.

clone_size: few; d_call: NA; v_call: TRBV5-1; j_call: TRBJ2-7; cdr3_nt: TGCGCCAGCAGCGCCGGGGTCTACGAGCAGTACTTC; cdr3_aa: CASSAGVYEQYF
clone_size: NA; d_call: NA; v_call: TRBV6-5; j_call: TRBJ2-7; cdr3_nt: TGTGCCAGCAGTGGTTGGGACACCTCCTACGAGCAGTACTTC; cdr3_aa: CASSGWDTSYEQYF
clone_size: few; d_call: NA; v_call: TRBV6-1; j_call: TRBJ2-6; cdr3_nt: TGTGCCAGCAGTGAAGGTACAGGGTCTGGGGCCAACGTCCTGACTTTC; cdr3_aa: CASSEGTGSGANVLTF
clone_size: NA; d_call: TRBD1; v_call: TRBV2; j_call: TRBJ2-6; cdr3_nt: TGTGCCAGCAGAGAAGCACAGGGGGCGACAGGGGCCAACGTCCTGACTTTC; cdr3_aa: CASREAQGATGANVLTF
clone_size: NA; d_call: TRBD1; v_call: TRBV12-5; j_call: TRBJ2-1; cdr3_nt: TGTGCTAGTGTTCCGGGACAGGGCTACAATGAGCAGTTCTTC; cdr3_aa: CASVPGQGYNEQFF
clone_size: NA; d_call: NA; v_call: TRBV5-1; j_call: TRBJ1-4; cdr3_nt: TGCGCCAGCAGCTGGAGAAACAGGGATAATGAAAAACTGTTTTTT; cdr3_aa: CASSWRNRDNEKLFF
clone_size: NA; d_call: TRBD1; v_call: TRBV5-1; j_call: TRBJ1-1; cdr3_nt: TGCGCCAGCAGCTCGGCCGGGACAGAGAACACTGAAGCTTTCTTT; cdr3_aa: CASSSAGTENTEAFF
clone_size: NA; d_call: NA; v_call: TRBV4-1; j_call: TRBJ1-1; cdr3_nt: TGCGCCAGCAGCCAAGATGGCAGGCCCACGGACACTGAAGCTTTCTTT; cdr3_aa: CASSQDGRPTDTEAFF
clone_size: once; d_call: TRBD2; v_call: TRBV7-2; j_call: TRBJ2-5; cdr3_nt: TGTGCCAGCAGCTTATGGGCGGGGGGGCAAGAGACCCAGTACTTC; cdr3_aa: CASSLWAGGQETQYF
clone_size: NA; d_call: TRBD1; v_call: TRBV6-5; j_call: TRBJ2-7; cdr3_nt: TGTGCCAGCAGTACTCCGGGACAGGGTATCGACGAGCAGTACTTC; cdr3_aa: CASSTPGQGIDEQYF
clone_size: NA; d_call: TRBD1; v_call: TRBV5-1; j_call: TRBJ2-6; cdr3_nt: TGCGCCAGCAGCTTGGTGGGACAGGCGAGCTCTGGGGCCAACGTCCTGACTTTC; cdr3_aa: CASSLVGQASSGANVLTF
clone_size: once; d_call: TRBD1; v_call: TRBV5-4; j_call: TRBJ1-3; cdr3_nt: TGTGCCAGCAGCTTACAGGGGGCGGCTGGAAACACCATATATTTT; cdr3_aa: CASSLQGAAGNTIYF
clone_size: once; d_call: NA; v_call: TRBV15; j_call: TRBJ1-1; cdr3_nt: TGTGCCAGCTCTCTGGACAGGAACACTGAAGCTTTCTTT; cdr3_aa: CASSLDRNTEAFF
clone_size: few; d_call: NA; v_call: TRBV6-1; j_call: TRBJ2-5; cdr3_nt: TGTGCCAGCAGTCCTAACCTGTACCAAGAGACCCAGTACTTC; cdr3_aa: CASSPNLYQETQYF
clone_size: NA; d_call: TRBD1; v_call: TRBV4-2; j_call: TRBJ1-4; cdr3_nt: TGTGCCAGCAGCCAAGACTGGAGGGGGCGAGTTGAAAAACTGTTTTTT; cdr3_aa: CASSQDWRGRVEKLFF
clone_size: NA; d_call: TRBD1; v_call: TRBV6-1; j_call: TRBJ1-5; cdr3_nt: TGTGCCAGCAGTGAAGAGGGACAGAACAATCAGCCCCAGCATTTT; cdr3_aa: CASSEEGQNNQPQHF
clone_size: NA; d_call: NA; v_call: TRBV15; j_call: TRBJ1-3; cdr3_nt: TGTGCCACCAGCAGAGATGCCCTGACAATCTCTGGAAACACCATATATTTT; cdr3_aa: CATSRDALTISGNTIYF
clone_size: NA; d_call: NA; v_call: TRBV30; j_call: TRBJ1-5; cdr3_nt: TGTGCCTGGAGTGTACAGGGTGGACAGCCCCAGCATTTT; cdr3_aa: CAWSVQGGQPQHF
clone_size: NA; d_call: TRBD1; v_call: TRBV7-6; j_call: TRBJ1-6; cdr3_nt: TGTGCCAGCAGCTGGGGACAGCCCCGCGGCACCCTCCACTTT; cdr3_aa: CASSWGQPRGTLHF
clone_size: NA; d_call: NA; v_call: TRBV18; j_call: TRBJ1-2; cdr3_nt: TGTGCCAGCTCACCATCGTCAGGAATTAACTATGGCTACACCTTC; cdr3_aa: CASSPSSGINYGYTF
clone_size: NA; d_call: TRBD2; v_call: TRBV18; j_call: TRBJ2-1; cdr3_nt: TGTGCCAGCTCAACGGCTAGCGGGGGGGCGATCAATGAGCAGTTCTTC; cdr3_aa: CASSTASGGAINEQFF
clone_size: few; d_call: NA; v_call: TRBV18; j_call: TRBJ2-5; cdr3_nt: TGTGCCAGCTCACCTAACGTGGGAGTGCAAGAGACCCAGTACTTC; cdr3_aa: CASSPNVGVQETQYF
clone_size: NA; d_call: TRBD1; v_call: TRBV6-1; j_call: TRBJ1-2; cdr3_nt: TGTGCCAGCAGTGAAGCGCCGGGTGGGACAGGGCGGGCGAATGGCTACACCTTC; cdr3_aa: CASSEAPGGTGRANGYTF
clone_size: NA; d_call: NA; v_call: TRBV12-5; j_call: TRBJ2-5; cdr3_nt: TGTGCTAGTGGTGCCACCCCGACTATAGGGGAGACCCAGTACTTC; cdr3_aa: CASGATPTIGETQYF
clone_size: NA; d_call: NA; v_call: TRBV7-2; j_call: TRBJ2-3; cdr3_nt: TGTGCCAGCAGCCACCCAAGGGGAATGAAAACAGATACGCAGTATTTT; cdr3_aa: CASSHPRGMKTDTQYF
clone_size: NA; d_call: NA; v_call: TRBV18; j_call: TRBJ1-1; cdr3_nt: TGTGCCAGCTCACCACCTGTGGAGACTGAAGCTTTCTTT; cdr3_aa: CASSPPVETEAFF
clone_size: NA; d_call: NA; v_call: TRBV25-1; j_call: TRBJ2-7; cdr3_nt: TGTGCCAGCAGTGAACCCAAGGGGAAGGTGGACCCTGAGGTGGAGCAGTACTTC; cdr3_aa: CASSEPKGKVDPEVEQYF
clone_size: NA; d_call: NA; v_call: TRBV9; j_call: TRBJ1-4; cdr3_nt: TGTGCCAGCAGCTCACGGGGAGCAACTAATGAAAAACTGTTTTTT; cdr3_aa: CASSSRGATNEKLFF
clone_size: NA; d_call: NA; v_call: TRBV25-1; j_call: TRBJ2-1; cdr3_nt: TGTGCCAGCAGTCCCTACCCGACAGAGCTAGCCTACAATGAGCAGTTCTTC; cdr3_aa: CASSPYPTELAYNEQFF
clone_size: NA; d_call: TRBD1; v_call: TRBV11-1; j_call: TRBJ2-7; cdr3_nt: TGTGCCAGCAGCCCCCCCCTAGACAGGGACACCTACGAGCAGTACTTC; cdr3_aa: CASSPPLDRDTYEQYF